The 2 T cell receptor beta chains below come from one sample, sequenced in a study of neurological immune-mediated disorders. TCRdb itself ran the 5' RACE reads through MiXCR, one entry per CDR3 protein. The profile shows about 65,000 distinct CDR3 sequences, under 5% of them singletons. Sequencing was performed on PBMCs. The receptors come from a man aged 50 to 60 with multiple sclerosis.

This clonotype was detected many times. J is TRBJ2-2 and V is TRBV2; possibly TRBD2 for D (6 bases). CDR1 is SNHLY, CDR2 FYNNEI, per germline. Trimming left V 7 bases short and J 0 bases short, with 9 bases between. This CDR3 is 14 amino acids long. DNA of the CDR3: TGTGCCAGCACGGAGGGAACGAACACCGGGGAGCTGTTTTTT. This encodes CASTEGTNTGELFF.

This clonotype was seen a handful of times. Just one base apart from a much larger clone, this may be a read error. This rearrangement joins TRBV5-1 to TRBJ2-1; a possible D gene is TRBD2 (5 bases). Germline V gene sequence: CDR1 SGHRS, CDR2 YFSETQ. This CDR3 spans 15 amino acids. V dropped 0 bases and J dropped 5 bases, with 12 bases sitting between them. The CDR3 here is CASSLDRERHNEQFF. CDR3 sequence (DNA): TGCGCCAGCAGCTTGGACCGGGAAAGACACAATGAGCAGTTCTTC.